One and the same sample provided the 16 T cell receptor beta chains below, sequenced in a study of cytomegalovirus exposure and HLA in healthy donors. It was with 60 Vbeta and 13 Jbeta primers that the PCR ran. Here immunoSEQ multiplex PCR was the method, and the copy in TCRdb shows in-frame clones only, minus some. Here the sample spans roughly 170,000 clones, 76% being singletons. The sample consisted of PBMCs. These receptors were collected from a female donor in good health and CMV-seronegative.

V gene TRBV11-2 combines with J gene TRBJ1-2; the D gene is possibly TRBD1 (6 bases). From germline, CDR1 is SGHAT and CDR2 FQNNGV. There are 15 residues in the CDR3. Trimming took off 5 bases at V and 4 bases at J, with 17 bases between the two ends. CDR3 DNA sequence: TGTGCCAGCAGCCCCACGGTGCAGGGGAGCTATGGCTACACCTTC. Amino acids: CASSPTVQGSYGYTF.

V gene TRBV7-2 combines with J gene TRBJ2-7; perhaps TRBD2 as D (5 bases). The CDR3 sequence is 14 residues long. V was clipped by 5 bases and J by 5 bases, with 16 bases between them. The germline gives CDR1 SGHTA, CDR2 FQGNSA. The CDR3 nucleotides read TGTGCCAGCAGCCCTACCTATGCCGGGGACGAGCAGTACTTC. Protein sequence: CASSPTYAGDEQYF.

This rearrangement joins TRBV4-3 to TRBJ2-5; D remains unclear. Between the trimmed V and J ends, which lost 1 base and 1 base, there was a span of 4 bases. Germline lookup yields CDR1 LGHNA and CDR2 YSLEER. This CDR3 comprises 13 residues. The CDR3 loop reads CASSQVRQETQYF. In DNA, the CDR3 is TGCGCCAGCAGCCAAGTGCGCCAAGAGACCCAGTACTTC.

The rearrangement links TRBV7-8 to TRBJ2-2; the match to TRBD2 covers 13 bases. V lost 3 bases and J lost 4; bases outside the gene matches: 2. The CDR3 contains 16 residues. The germline V gene has CDR1 SGHVS and CDR2 FQNEAQ. CDR3 protein: CASSLRTSGGTGELFF. In DNA form, the CDR3 reads TGTGCCAGCAGCTTGCGGACTAGCGGGGGCACCGGGGAGCTGTTTTTT.

The V gene is TRBV5-1, the J gene TRBJ2-5; D is perhaps TRBD1 (6 bases). The J call may be incorrect, as the DNA end agrees better with TRBJ2-7. Germline CDR1 is SGHRS and CDR2 is YFSETQ. The CDR3 totals 14 residues. The CDR3 is CASSLGDMSYEQYF. In nucleotides, the CDR3 is TGCGCCAGCAGCTTGGGGGACATGTCCTACGAGCAGTACTTC.

The chain is built from TRBV29-1 and TRBJ2-5; D call uncertain. V was pared by 5 bases and J by 5 bases, with 9 bases between. This CDR3 has 11 amino acids. Germline assignment: CDR1 SQVTM and CDR2 ANQGSEA. The CDR3 nucleotides read TGCAGCGTTTCCGCGATGGAGACCCAGTACTTC. Translating it yields CSVSAMETQYF.

The chain couples TRBV10-1 to TRBJ1-2; maybe TRBD1 (6 bases). V shed 4 bases and J shed 7 bases, with 16 bases lying between them. The CDR3 totals 14 residues. Germline values: CDR1 WNHNN, CDR2 SYGVQD (reference sequence). As DNA, the CDR3 is TGCGCCAGCAGTGTGAACAGGGACAATCCTGGCTACACCTTC. As protein: CASSVNRDNPGYTF.

The chain combines TRBV5-4 with TRBJ1-1, with 8 positions matching TRBD1. J was trimmed by 10 bases and V by 0 bases; bases with no gene match: 11. Germline V gene sequence: CDR1 SGHNT, CDR2 YYREEE (reference sequence). This CDR3 spans 15 amino acids. Written as DNA, the CDR3 is TGTGCCAGCAGCTTGGACGTGGCAGGGGGCGGCGGAGCTTTCTTT. Translated: CASSLDVAGGGGAFF.

This clone was recorded a few times. The chain uses TRBV7-9 and TRBJ2-3; the match to TRBD2 covers 7 bases. The V segment lost 1 base and the J segment 6 bases; nucleotides outside the gene matches: 19. CDR3 length equals 19 residues. The germline V gene encodes CDR1 SEHNR and CDR2 FQNEAQ (reference sequence). DNA for the CDR3: TGTGCCAGCAGCTTAGGTGGGAGGGCCTTTAGAAACGTTCAGGATACGCAGTATTTT. As protein: CASSLGGRAFRNVQDTQYF.

This clone was observed a handful of times. This chain joins TRBV29-1 and TRBJ1-2; D ambiguous. CDR1 and CDR2 from the germline V gene are SQVTM and ANQGSEA. The CDR3 sequence is 11 residues long. V was shortened by 7 bases and J by 8 bases, with 14 bases between the two germline ends. CDR3 region: CSGRSSRGYTF. DNA of the CDR3: TGCAGCGGGCGGAGTTCCCGCGGCTACACCTTC.

The chain couples TRBV15 to TRBJ1-2, with a possible D match to TRBD1 (5 bases). Trimming left V 0 bases short and J 3 bases short, with 14 bases between. Germline CDR1 and CDR2: LNHNV and YYDKDF (reference sequence). The CDR3 totals 16 residues. The CDR3 here is CATSRDRRGTDYGYTF. In DNA form, the CDR3 reads TGTGCCACCAGCAGAGATCGGCGGGGGACCGACTATGGCTACACCTTC.

This clone was observed a few times. V is TRBV5-1 and J is TRBJ2-7; TRBD1 aligns across 8 bases. Trimming at V came to 2 bases and at J to 3 bases, leaving 4 bases not matched to a gene. The CDR3 sequence is 14 residues long. Germline V gives CDR1 SGHRS, CDR2 YFSETQ. CDR3 nucleotide sequence: TGCGCCAGCAGCTTAGGGACAGGACTCTACGAGCAGTACTTC. As protein: CASSLGTGLYEQYF.

V usage is TRBV6-5 and J usage is TRBJ2-1, with TRBD2 identical over 15 bases. The V gene end was trimmed by 0 bases and the J gene end by 9 bases; junction bases not matched to a gene: 3. The germline gives CDR1 MNHEY, CDR2 SVGAGI. This CDR3 contains 16 residues. In DNA, the CDR3 is TGTGCCAGCAGTTACTCGGGACTAGCGGGGGGATTTGAGCAGTTCTTC. This gives the protein CASSYSGLAGGFEQFF.

The CDR3 nucleotides read TGTGCCAGCAGTTACTCCAGCGGGGGGGCCGATGAGCAGTTCTTC. This gives the protein CASSYSSGGADEQFF. The chain carries TRBV6-6 and TRBJ2-1, with 10 nucleotides matching TRBD2. CDR1 is MNHNY and CDR2 is SVGAGI in the germline V gene (reference sequence). The CDR3 has 15 residues. V shed 0 bases, J shed 8 bases, and the junction held 4 bases outside the gene matches.

The chain joins TRBV7-9 to TRBJ1-4; D remains ambiguous. Germline V lookup: CDR1 SEHNR, CDR2 FQNEAQ (reference sequence). The CDR3 is 14 amino acids. V lost 1 base and J 5 bases, leaving 8 bases between the germline ends. The CDR3 nucleotides are TGTGCCAGCAGCTTAGGGCGGCAAAATGAAAAACTGTTTTTT. Amino acid sequence: CASSLGRQNEKLFF.

The chain joins TRBV5-5 to TRBJ1-1, with a weak D call TRBD1 (5 bases). With 0 bases removed from V and 5 bases from J, the gap between germline ends came to 14 bases. The germline CDR1 and CDR2 sequences are SGHKS and YYEKEE (reference sequence). This CDR3 spans 15 amino acids. As DNA, the CDR3 is TGTGCCAGCAGCTTGGCAGGCTCAGGGCGAACTGAAGCTTTCTTT. It specifies CASSLAGSGRTEAFF.